The count of the clone carrying this T cell receptor (beta chain) is one. Its antigen remains unknown. This sample stems from a study of T cell responses to AZD1222 COVID-19 vaccine. Study-wide findings and caveats: Repertoire collection took place solely once the T cell response had peaked. White British people made up most donors, females outnumbered males, and clonal diversity was possibly underestimated.

Profiling relied on immunoSEQ multiplex PCR, and the TCRdb table lists in-frame clones only, not all of them. The data contain under 130,000 clones, 75% to 90% of them singletons. In germline, CDR1 is MNHEY, CDR2 SVGAGI. V lost 5 bases and J 4 bases, leaving 14 bases between the germline ends. This CDR3 comprises 14 residues. The gene calls are TRBV6-5 and TRBJ1-2; D is uncertain. Material: peripheral blood, obtained on day 0 of AZD1222 vaccination. The sequence was obtained from an adult in good health. The CDR3 DNA sequence: TGTGCCAGCAGTCCCGCCGGGCACCTCTATGGCTACACCTTC. Residues: CASSPAGHLYGYTF.